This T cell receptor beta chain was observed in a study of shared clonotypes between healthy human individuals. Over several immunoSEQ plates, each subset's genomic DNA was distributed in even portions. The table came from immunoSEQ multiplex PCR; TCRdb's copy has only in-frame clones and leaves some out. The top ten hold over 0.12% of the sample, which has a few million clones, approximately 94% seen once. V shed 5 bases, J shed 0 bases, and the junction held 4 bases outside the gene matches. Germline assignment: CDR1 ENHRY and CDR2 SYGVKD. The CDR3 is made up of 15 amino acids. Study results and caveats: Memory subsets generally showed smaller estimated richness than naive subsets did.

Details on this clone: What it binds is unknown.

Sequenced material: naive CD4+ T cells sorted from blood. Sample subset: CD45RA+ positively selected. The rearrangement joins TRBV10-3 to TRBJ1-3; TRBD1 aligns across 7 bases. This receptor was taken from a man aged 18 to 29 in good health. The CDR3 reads CAISPDRFSGNTIYF. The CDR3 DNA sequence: TGTGCCATCAGTCCGGACAGGTTCTCTGGAAACACCATATATTTT.